This T cell receptor (beta chain) was identified in a study of T-cell memory formation after mild COVID-19. TCRdb itself ran the 5' RACE reads through MiXCR, one entry per CDR3 protein. The profile shows 190,000 or so distinct CDR3 sequences, under 12% of them singletons. As regards this clonotype: What it recognizes is unknown.

This CDR3 is built from 11 residues. Between the trimmed V and J ends, which lost 8 bases and 4 bases, there was a span of 11 bases. CDR1 and CDR2 (germline): SQVTM, ANQGSEA. Study findings and constraints: Clones that contracted clustered mainly in CM and EM if CD4+ and in EMRA if CD8+. Specificity for SARS-CoV-2 was not confirmed among the second-wave clones peaking on day 37.

This chain connects TRBV29-1 to TRBJ1-2, with D perhaps matching TRBD1 (5 bases). The specimen sequenced was PBMCs or a T cell subset sorted from them (not recorded which). The origin of this receptor is a young man who had mild COVID-19 (a few samples of this study predate the infection). Cell type and time point are not known. CDR3 in DNA: TGCAGCCTCGGCGGGGGCTATGGCTACACCTTC. It specifies CSLGGGYGYTF.